The 12 T cell receptor beta chains presented below share a single source sample, sequenced in a study of radiation and T cells in renal cell carcinoma. The protocol was immunoSEQ multiplex PCR, while the TCRdb copy is restricted to in-frame clones and leaves out a portion. Seen here are about 130,000 clones, more than 70% observed once, and the top ten hold around 12%. Time point in this sample: baseline pretreatment blood. Specified treatment: 15 Gy SBRT to primary tumor, nephrectomy 4 weeks later. Source: blood, taken from a patient whose treatment included radiotherapy and nephrectomy. The receptors derive from a woman aged 50 to 65 with renal cell carcinoma.

This chain links TRBV19 with TRBJ2-3; 14 bases fit TRBD2. The trim removed 4 bases at V and 4 bases at J, leaving 7 bases unmatched. The CDR3 spans 17 residues. Germline V lookup: CDR1 LNHDA, CDR2 SQIVND (reference sequence). The DNA for the CDR3 is TGTGCCAGTAGTAATACCGGGACTAGCGGGGGAGCAGATACGCAGTATTTT. Its protein product is CASSNTGTSGGADTQYF.

The chain has TRBV9 and TRBJ2-3; D unclear. The germline V gene has CDR1 SGDLS and CDR2 YYNGEE. The length of the CDR3 is 14 residues. The ends were cut back, 0 bases at V and 0 bases at J, with 5 bases in the middle. The CDR3 here is CASSVEDSTDTQYF. CDR3 in DNA: TGTGCCAGCAGCGTAGAGGACAGCACAGATACGCAGTATTTT.

The chain recombines TRBV5-1 with TRBJ2-3; D gene unclear. Germline V lookup: CDR1 SGHRS, CDR2 YFSETQ. V lost 4 bases to trimming and J lost 1 base, with 16 bases between them. The CDR3 consists of 16 residues. The CDR3 here is CASSLTGPRGTDTQYF. Written as DNA, the CDR3 is TGCGCCAGCAGCCTGACCGGGCCCCGGGGCACAGATACGCAGTATTTT.

This clone was seen a single time. The chain is built from TRBV5-1 and TRBJ2-5; 12 nucleotides agree with TRBD2. Germline V CDR1 and CDR2: SGHRS, YFSETQ. The J segment lost 8 bases and the V segment lost 0 bases, leaving 2 bases of the junction unmatched. The CDR3 spans 14 residues. This chain's CDR3 is CASSLVLAGGTQYF. As DNA, the CDR3 is TGCGCCAGCAGCTTGGTACTAGCGGGGGGTACCCAGTACTTC.

The rearrangement joins TRBV25-1 to TRBJ2-1; 8 bases line up with TRBD2. The J segment lost 8 bases and the V segment lost 0 bases, leaving 12 bases of the junction unmatched. Germline values: CDR1 MGHDK, CDR2 SYGVNS. There are 17 residues in the CDR3. Here the CDR3 reads CASSEYRGGLGTDEQFF. Here the CDR3 DNA reads TGTGCCAGCAGTGAATACCGGGGGGGGTTAGGGACCGATGAGCAGTTCTTC.

J is TRBJ2-5 and V is TRBV28; the D is unclear. V dropped 5 bases and J dropped 5 bases, with 12 bases sitting between them. CDR1 is MDHEN and CDR2 is SYDVKM in the germline V gene. The CDR3 spans 13 residues. The CDR3 is CASSPSNWETQYF. For the CDR3, the DNA is TGTGCCAGCAGTCCCTCCAACTGGGAGACCCAGTACTTC. Full variable domain (rest looked up from reference TRBV28 and TRBJ2-5): DVKVTQSSRYLVKRTGEKVFLECVQDMDHENMFWYRQDPGLGLRLIYFSYDVKMKEKGDIPEGYSVSREKKERFSLILESASTNQTSMYLCASSPSNWETQYFGPGTRLLVL.

This clone showed up just a few times. The rearrangement links TRBV9 to TRBJ1-1; D not resolved. In germline, CDR1 is SGDLS, CDR2 YYNGEE. Trimming left V 4 bases short and J 5 bases short, with 15 bases between. This CDR3 contains 14 residues. This CDR3 reads CASSPPVSRTEAFF. DNA for the CDR3: TGTGCCAGCAGCCCCCCGGTGTCGAGGACTGAAGCTTTCTTT.

The chain combines TRBV4-1 with TRBJ1-4; D gene uncertain. The V end was cut by 3 bases, the J end by 3 bases, with 5 bases between. Germline CDR1 and CDR2: MGHRA and YSYEKL. This CDR3 has 13 residues. Here the CDR3 reads CASSHVPNEKLFF. The CDR3 DNA reads TGCGCCAGCAGCCATGTGCCTAATGAAAAACTGTTTTTT.

The gene calls are TRBV6-5 and TRBJ1-1; D ambiguous. The CDR3 is 15 amino acids. Deletions cut 4 bases from V and 0 bases from J, with 12 bases between. Germline CDR1 and CDR2: MNHEY and SVGAGI. The CDR3 bases are TGTGCCAGCAGTTTAGGACCGAGGGTGAACACTGAAGCTTTCTTT. It codes for CASSLGPRVNTEAFF.

V is TRBV19 and J is TRBJ2-1, with D maybe TRBD2 (6 bases). This CDR3 has 15 amino acids. Trimming pared 5 bases from V and 8 bases from J, leaving 19 bases between. CDR1 LNHDA and CDR2 SQIVND come from the germline V gene (reference sequence). This chain's CDR3 is CASSALGTLGHEQFF. The CDR3 DNA reads TGTGCCAGTAGTGCCCTAGGGACTTTGGGGCATGAGCAGTTCTTC.

The gene calls are TRBV4-2 and TRBJ1-2; TRBD1 agrees at 9 bases. The CDR3 runs 16 residues. CDR1 LGHNA and CDR2 YNFKEQ come from the germline V gene. With V trimmed by 6 bases and J by 0 bases, 8 bases remained unmatched. CDR3 coding DNA: TGTGCCAGCAGTTCCGGACAGGGGCTAGCTAACTATGGCTACACCTTC. Translated, it gives CASSSGQGLANYGYTF.

The chain joins TRBV18 to TRBJ1-4, with D possibly matching TRBD1 (6 bases). Trimming left V 3 bases short and J 0 bases short, with 11 bases between. Germline V gives CDR1 KGHSH, CDR2 LQKENI. The CDR3 runs 16 residues. CDR3 residues: CASSPSAGATNEKLFF. In DNA form, the CDR3 reads TGTGCCAGCTCACCCTCAGCAGGGGCAACTAATGAAAAACTGTTTTTT. Looking up the rest from reference TRBV18 and TRBJ1-4 gives the full variable domain: NAGVMQNPRHLVRRRGQEARLRCSPMKGHSHVYWYRQLPEEGLKFMVYLQKENIIDESGMPKERFSAEFPKEGPSILRIQQVVRGDSAAYFCASSPSAGATNEKLFFGSGTQLSVL.